Shown below are 32 T cell receptor beta chains from a single sample sequenced in a study of T cell responses to AZD1222 COVID-19 vaccine. TCRdb keeps only in-frame clones here, not all; method: immunoSEQ multiplex PCR. The table lists tens of thousands of clones, 90% of them singletons. The sample here was peripheral blood, taken on day 0 of AZD1222 vaccination. Receptor source: an adult in good health.

This rearrangement joins TRBV19 to TRBJ2-6, with unresolved D. Trimming cost V 6 bases and J 2 bases, with 11 bases left between them. Germline V gene lookup returns CDR1 LNHDA and CDR2 SQIVND (reference sequence). The CDR3 is 15 residues long. The CDR3 nucleotides read TGTGCCAGTAGCAACCCAGGCACTGGGGCCAACGTCCTGACTTTC. It specifies CASSNPGTGANVLTF.

This sequence joins TRBV30 and TRBJ2-3; D is undetermined. This CDR3 comprises 19 residues. CDR1 and CDR2 from the germline V gene are GTSNPN and SVGIG (reference sequence). V gave up 0 bases and J gave up 0 bases, with 22 bases separating them. CDR3 protein: CAWSVRSSLAKASTDTQYF. The CDR3 bases are TGTGCCTGGAGTGTACGGTCTAGTCTCGCCAAAGCTAGCACAGATACGCAGTATTTT.

This clone was observed once. The sample holds other DNA sequences that translate to the same CDR3. This sequence joins TRBV21-1 and TRBJ1-6; TRBD1 is taken as the D call from the table, unchecked against the DNA. TRBV21-1 constitutes a pseudogene. The CDR3 runs to 16 residues. CDR3 coding DNA: TGTGCCAGCAGCGTAGATATGGACAGGGGTATGGCACCCCTCCACTTT. It translates to CASSVDMDRGMAPLHF.

The gene calls are TRBV5-4 and TRBJ2-1; no definite D call. This CDR3 contains 14 residues. Germline assignment: CDR1 SGHNT and CDR2 YYREEE (reference sequence). Trimming removed 2 bases from V and 4 bases from J, with 10 bases in between. This CDR3 is CASSLQTPYNEQFF. The CDR3 DNA reads as TGTGCCAGCAGCTTACAGACCCCTTACAATGAGCAGTTCTTC.

The chain combines TRBV4-3 with TRBJ1-6; no reliable D call. Germline V CDR1 and CDR2: LGHNA, YSLEER. The CDR3 has 20 residues. Trimming took off 0 bases at V and 0 bases at J, with 18 bases between the two ends. The CDR3 nucleotides read TGCGCCAGCAGCCAAGAAGGCTCTCTACCGGATAGCTCCTATAATTCACCCCTCCACTTT. Its translation: CASSQEGSLPDSSYNSPLHF.

This chain joins TRBV4-3 and TRBJ2-5, with D possibly matching TRBD1 (6 bases). Germline CDR1 is LGHNA and CDR2 is YSLEER. V was pared by 0 bases and J by 4 bases, with 12 bases between. This CDR3 spans 15 amino acids. In DNA form, the CDR3 reads TGCGCCAGCAGCCAAGAATGGCAGGGGAGAGAGACCCAGTACTTC. It encodes CASSQEWQGRETQYF.

This chain connects TRBV7-2 to TRBJ1-2; 10 bases match TRBD1. The CDR3 consists of 16 residues. Germline V gene lookup returns CDR1 SGHTA and CDR2 FQGNSA. V shed 6 bases and J 1 base; nucleotides not matched to a gene: 8. CDR3 sequence (DNA): TGTGCCAGCAGTCGAAGACAGGGGGCCTATAACTATGGCTACACCTTC. This gives the protein CASSRRQGAYNYGYTF.

CDR3 sequence reads: CASSPGGSNQPQHF. The CDR3 region has the DNA TGTGCCAGCAGCCCAGGAGGGAGCAATCAGCCCCAGCATTTT. The chain combines TRBV9 with TRBJ1-5; no definite D call. The CDR3 consists of 14 residues. Germline assignment: CDR1 SGDLS and CDR2 YYNGEE. The germline V and J ends were trimmed by 4 bases and 1 base, with 9 bases remaining between them. Combining the CDR3 with reference TRBV9 and TRBJ1-5 gives the whole variable domain DSGVTQTPKHLITATGQRVTLRCSPRSGDLSVYWYQQSLDQGLQFLIQYYNGEERAKGNILERFSAQQFPDLHSELNLSSLELGDSALYFCASSPGGSNQPQHFGDGTRLSIL.

In DNA form, the CDR3 reads TGTGCCAGCAGTTTGAAGACTAGCGGGGGGGACAATGAGCAGTTCTTC. Protein product: CASSLKTSGGDNEQFF. The chain couples TRBV28 to TRBJ2-1; 14 positions agree with TRBD2. The trim removed 3 bases at V and 5 bases at J, leaving 3 bases unmatched. In germline, CDR1 is MDHEN, CDR2 SYDVKM. CDR3 length: 16 amino acids.

The V gene is TRBV9, the J gene TRBJ2-3; TRBD2 aligns across 9 bases. The CDR3 length is 15 residues. The V and J ends lost 2 bases and 2 bases, in that order; junction bases with no gene match: 3. Germline CDR1 reads SGDLS; CDR2 reads YYNGEE. CDR3 DNA sequence: TGTGCCAGCAGCGTGATAGCGGGGGACACAGATACGCAGTATTTT. This codes for CASSVIAGDTDTQYF.

The chain carries TRBV9 and TRBJ2-1; the D is unclear. The length of the CDR3 is 14 residues. Trimming cost V 4 bases and J 7 bases, with 15 bases left between them. In germline, CDR1 is SGDLS, CDR2 YYNGEE. The CDR3 sequence is CASSPQTSKNEQFF. The CDR3 region has the DNA TGTGCCAGCAGCCCCCAAACGAGCAAGAATGAGCAGTTCTTC.

The rearrangement uses TRBV5-1 and TRBJ1-1; a possible D gene is TRBD1 (5 bases). The CDR3 has 14 residues. Germline V gives CDR1 SGHRS, CDR2 YFSETQ. Trimming stripped 1 base from V and 5 bases from J, with 12 bases between. The CDR3 here is CASSLPQGGTEAFF. Written as DNA, the CDR3 is TGCGCCAGCAGCTTGCCGCAGGGCGGGACTGAAGCTTTCTTT.

This chain links TRBV27 with TRBJ2-7; 8 bases line up with TRBD1. V shed 4 bases and J 3 bases; nucleotides not matched to a gene: 5. There are 14 residues in the CDR3. CDR1 and CDR2 from the germline V gene are MNHEY and SMNVEV (reference sequence). Here the CDR3 DNA reads TGTGCCAGCAGTTACGGACAGGGATTCTACGAGCAGTACTTC. Protein: CASSYGQGFYEQYF.

J is TRBJ1-1 and V is TRBV10-3; 7 bases are shared with TRBD1. The CDR3 has 16 residues. CDR1 and CDR2 from the germline V gene are ENHRY and SYGVKD. With V trimmed by 4 bases and J by 4 bases, 12 bases remained unmatched. CDR3 region: CAISAILTGSGTEAFF. The CDR3 coding sequence is TGTGCCATCAGTGCAATCTTGACAGGGAGCGGCACTGAAGCTTTCTTT.

The genes are TRBV5-4 and TRBJ2-7, with D possibly being TRBD2 (6 bases). Germline values: CDR1 SGHNT, CDR2 YYREEE (reference sequence). This CDR3 has 13 amino acids. Between the trimmed V and J ends, which lost 0 bases and 10 bases, there was a span of 14 bases. CDR3 in amino acids: CASSLAGDFTQYF. CDR3 coding DNA: TGTGCCAGCAGCTTGGCCGGGGACTTCACCCAGTACTTC.

This chain joins TRBV15 and TRBJ1-4; D perhaps matches TRBD1 (5 bases). The CDR3 spans 13 residues. Trimming took 5 bases from V and 8 from J, leaving 12 bases between them. Germline assignment: CDR1 LNHNV and CDR2 YYDKDF (reference sequence). The CDR3 DNA follows: TGTGCCACCAGCCGACAGCTTGCGGAAAAACTGTTTTTT. Amino acid sequence: CATSRQLAEKLFF.

CDR3 sequence reads: CASEFTGGRDTEAFF. For the CDR3, the DNA is TGTGCCAGCGAATTCACAGGGGGCCGGGACACTGAAGCTTTCTTT. The rearrangement links TRBV28 to TRBJ1-1, with 9 bases aligning to TRBD1. Germline V gene sequence: CDR1 MDHEN, CDR2 SYDVKM. The J segment lost 3 bases and the V segment lost 8 bases, leaving 10 bases of the junction unmatched. The CDR3 contains 15 residues.

The V and J genes are TRBV2 and TRBJ2-4, with D possibly TRBD1 on 6 matching bases. Trimming left V 5 bases short and J 5 bases short, with 16 bases between. Germline V gene lookup returns CDR1 SNHLY and CDR2 FYNNEI. The CDR3 contains 15 residues. The CDR3 sequence is CASSREQGRQNIQYF. CDR3 in DNA: TGTGCCAGCAGTAGAGAACAGGGTCGGCAAAACATTCAGTACTTC.

The chain employs TRBV12-3 or TRBV12-4 and TRBJ2-5, with a possible D match to TRBD2 (5 bases). The CDR3 covers 13 residues. Between the trimmed V and J ends, which lost 5 bases and 1 base, there was a span of 8 bases. CDR3 coding DNA: TGTGCCAGCAGTACTAGGTCCCAAGAGACCCAGTACTTC. This encodes CASSTRSQETQYF.

CDR3 sequence reads: CAISASEVAKNIQYF. The CDR3 nucleotides read TGTGCCATCAGCGCCAGTGAGGTAGCCAAAAACATTCAGTACTTC. J is TRBJ2-4 and V is TRBV10-3; D remains ambiguous. Looked up from germline, CDR1 is ENHRY and CDR2 is SYGVKD. Trimming shortened V by 6 bases and J by 0 bases, and 12 bases separated the two germline ends. The CDR3 runs 15 residues.

The rearrangement joins TRBV7-8 to TRBJ1-2, with D unresolved. Germline V gene data show CDR1 as SGHVS and CDR2 as FQNEAQ. The CDR3 extends over 15 amino acids. V shed 0 bases and J shed 7 bases, with 15 bases lying between them. This chain's CDR3 is CASSLALDKRSGYTF. As DNA, the CDR3 is TGTGCCAGCAGCTTAGCGCTTGATAAGCGTTCTGGCTACACCTTC.

CDR3 in DNA: TGTGCCAGCAGCCAAGGGGGCGGGGGCCCCTACGAGCAGTACTTC. Its translation: CASSQGGGGPYEQYF. The chain is built from TRBV11-3 and TRBJ2-7, with D tentatively TRBD1 or TRBD2 (7 bases each). This CDR3 comprises 15 residues. V lost 5 bases, J lost 2 bases, and 16 bases lay in between. CDR1 is SGHNT, CDR2 YENEEA, per germline.

This rearrangement joins TRBV1 to TRBJ1-3; the table's D gene call, TRBD1, was not cross checked with the DNA. TRBV1 is marked as a pseudogene. This CDR3 region has 16 residues. In DNA form, the CDR3 reads TGCACCAGCAGCCCCCAGACAGCCCGCTCTGGAAACACCATATATTTT. Its protein is CTSSPQTARSGNTIYF.

The V and J genes are TRBV2 and TRBJ2-7; D may match TRBD1 or TRBD2 (5 bases each). V was cut by 8 bases and J by 2 bases, with 16 bases left in between. Per germline, CDR1 SNHLY and CDR2 FYNNEI. The CDR3 contains 14 residues. In DNA form, the CDR3 reads TGTGCCAGCGTTACGGGGACGACTACCTACGAGCAGTACTTC. Its protein is CASVTGTTTYEQYF. The whole variable domain, remainder taken from reference TRBV2 and TRBJ2-7, is EPEVTQTPSHQVTQMGQEVILRCVPISNHLYFYWYRQILGQKVEFLVSFYNNEISEKSEIFDDQFSVERPDGSNFTLKIRSTKLEDSAMYFCASVTGTTTYEQYFGPGTRLTVT.

This chain joins TRBV6-5 and TRBJ1-2; a possible D gene is TRBD1 (6 bases). The V gene's germline CDR1 is MNHEY and CDR2 SVGAGI. This CDR3 comprises 15 residues. The V end lost 5 bases, the J end lost 4 bases, and 17 bases lay between the germline ends. CDR3 nucleotide sequence: TGTGCCAGCAGTCTAGTGGGGGGCCTTGTCTATGGCTACACCTTC. This gives the protein CASSLVGGLVYGYTF.

CDR3 sequence: CAISELGQGGRNGYTF. For the CDR3, the DNA is TGTGCCATCAGTGAACTGGGACAGGGTGGTCGGAATGGCTACACCTTC. V gene TRBV10-3 combines with J gene TRBJ1-2; 9 nucleotides match TRBD1. The CDR3 covers 16 residues. V trimming: 3 bases; J trimming: 6 bases; junction bases outside the gene matches: 11. Per germline, CDR1 ENHRY and CDR2 SYGVKD.

In its sample, this clone was seen once. This sequence joins TRBV4-1 and TRBJ2-1; 12 bases agree with TRBD2. In germline, CDR1 is MGHRA, CDR2 YSYEKL. This CDR3 is built from 16 residues. With V trimmed by 3 bases and J by 9 bases, 9 bases remained unmatched. CDR3 sequence (DNA): TGCGCCAGCAGCCACGGACTAGCGGGGACCGCCGGTGAGCAGTTCTTC. Translated, it gives CASSHGLAGTAGEQFF.

The J gene is TRBJ1-6, the V gene TRBV6-5; TRBD1 might be the D (6 bases). Per germline, CDR1 MNHEY and CDR2 SVGAGI. V was clipped by 2 bases and J by 5 bases, with 13 bases between them. This CDR3 comprises 16 residues. The CDR3 spells CASSYMRGANNSPLHF. The CDR3 nucleotides are TGTGCCAGCAGTTACATGCGGGGGGCTAATAATTCACCCCTCCACTTT.

The V gene is TRBV5-6, the J gene TRBJ2-5, with a tentative D call TRBD1 (5 bases). Germline V lookup: CDR1 SGHDT, CDR2 YYEEEE. The CDR3 is 14 residues long. V was pared by 5 bases and J by 1 base, with 12 bases between. The CDR3, as DNA: TGTGCCAGCAGTTCAACAGGCCCCCAAGAGACCCAGTACTTC. Its protein product is CASSSTGPQETQYF.

CDR3 nucleotides: TGTGCCAGCAGTGAAGCGTGGGGAAGGACAGGGGGCGAGAGGAGCACTGAAGCTTTCTTT. Its protein product is CASSEAWGRTGGERSTEAFF. The chain joins TRBV6-1 to TRBJ1-1; 11 nucleotides match TRBD1. With V trimmed by 0 bases and J by 4 bases, 16 bases remained unmatched. Looked up from germline, CDR1 is MNHNS and CDR2 is SASEGT. The CDR3 is made up of 20 amino acids.

The CDR3: CASTLTGGREDTQYF. CDR3 in DNA: TGTGCCAGCACCCTGACAGGGGGACGAGAGGATACGCAGTATTTT. The rearrangement uses TRBV7-2 and TRBJ2-3, with 9 bases lining up with TRBD1. The germline V gene encodes CDR1 SGHTA and CDR2 FQGNSA. J lost 6 bases, V lost 7 bases, and 11 bases had no gene match. CDR3 size: 15 residues.

A single count supports this clone. The chain recombines TRBV27 with TRBJ1-5; 9 bases line up with TRBD1. CDR3 size: 17 residues. From germline, CDR1 is MNHEY and CDR2 SMNVEV (reference sequence). The trim removed 3 bases at V and 1 base at J, leaving 7 bases unmatched. The CDR3: CASSFRTGGSSNQPQHF. Here the CDR3 DNA reads TGTGCCAGCAGTTTCAGAACAGGGGGCTCGAGCAATCAGCCCCAGCATTTT.